A selection of T cell receptor beta chains follows, all from one sample in a study of blood T cell repertoires in COVID-19. The method was immunoSEQ multiplex PCR; TCRdb's version includes in-frame clones alone and lacks a portion of them. The profile covers about 380,000 clones, with more than 70% appearing a single time and about 1.2% taken by the ten largest. Material for sequencing was PBMCs or T cells enriched from blood (not recorded which). The receptors here all came from a woman between 18 and 30 years old who had recovered from COVID-19. The CDR3 runs from the conserved cysteine through the conserved F or W. The D gene is left open where the match is weak. Clone size is stated in some rows and not others, as once, few, many or a class when expanded.

clone size | J gene | D gene | V gene | CDR3 protein | CDR3 DNA
NA | TRBJ1-2 | NA | TRBV13 | CASSLVGADYGYTF | TGTGCCAGCAGCTTAGTGGGGGCAGACTATGGCTACACCTTC
NA | TRBJ1-6 | NA | TRBV18 | CASSPDFGSYNSPLHF | TGTGCCAGCTCACCAGATTTCGGGTCCTATAATTCACCCCTCCACTTT
NA | TRBJ2-2 | NA | TRBV9 | CASSSWTAPNTGELFF | TGTGCCAGCAGCTCCTGGACTGCCCCGAACACCGGGGAGCTGTTTTTT
NA | TRBJ1-1 | TRBD1 | TRBV18 | CASSRATGVPTTEAFF | TGTGCCAGCTCACGAGCGACAGGGGTTCCGACCACTGAAGCTTTCTTT
NA | TRBJ2-3 | NA | TRBV6-5 | CASSYGQADTQYF | TGTGCCAGCAGTTACGGGCAGGCAGATACGCAGTATTTT
once | TRBJ2-1 | TRBD1 | TRBV30 | CAWTGDRVYNEQFF | TGTGCCTGGACTGGGGACAGAGTTTACAATGAGCAGTTCTTC
NA | TRBJ2-7 | TRBD2 | TRBV9 | CASSVWETSPYEQYF | TGTGCCAGCAGCGTATGGGAGACTAGCCCCTACGAGCAGTACTTC
NA | TRBJ2-3 | NA | TRBV27 | CASSTGNTDTQYF | TGTGCCAGCAGTACGGGGAACACAGATACGCAGTATTTT
NA | TRBJ1-6 | NA | TRBV27 | CASGVGVGLNSPLHF | TGTGCCAGCGGCGTAGGGGTAGGGCTGAATTCACCCCTCCACTTT
NA | TRBJ1-2 | NA | TRBV2 | CASSLEIYGYTF | TGTGCCAGCAGCCTCGAGATCTATGGCTACACCTTC
NA | TRBJ2-6 | NA | TRBV5-1 | CASSLELSGSGANVLTF | TGCGCCAGCAGCTTGGAGTTATCGGGCTCTGGGGCCAACGTCCTGACTTTC
NA | TRBJ1-1 | NA | TRBV19 | CATDTGNTEAFF | TGTGCCACCGACACTGGGAACACTGAAGCTTTCTTT
NA | TRBJ1-1 | NA | TRBV12-5 | CASGLTQGSTEAFF | TGTGCTAGTGGTTTGACACAGGGAAGCACTGAAGCTTTCTTT
NA | TRBJ1-4 | TRBD1 | TRBV2 | CASRFGRDRDSNEKLFF | TGTGCCAGCAGGTTCGGTCGGGACCGGGACAGTAATGAAAAACTGTTTTTT
NA | TRBJ2-1 | TRBD2 | TRBV9 | CASSPLAGASYNEQFF | TGTGCCAGCAGCCCACTAGCGGGGGCCTCCTACAATGAGCAGTTCTTC
NA | TRBJ2-5 | TRBD1 | TRBV7-2 | CASSQTGGKETQYF | TGTGCCAGCAGCCAGACAGGGGGAAAAGAGACCCAGTACTTC
NA | TRBJ1-2 | NA | TRBV29-1 | CSVFLWRDGFYGYTF | TGCAGCGTTTTCCTTTGGAGGGATGGTTTTTATGGCTACACCTTC
NA | TRBJ1-2 | NA | TRBV6-5 | CASTPRAAVGGYTF | TGTGCCAGCACCCCCCGCGCGGCCGTTGGTGGCTACACCTTC
few | TRBJ1-5 | TRBD1 | TRBV9 | CASSVEGQGDQPQHF | TGTGCCAGCAGCGTAGAGGGACAGGGGGATCAGCCCCAGCATTTT
NA | TRBJ1-1 | TRBD1 | TRBV4-3 | CASSGITGETLNTEAFF | TGCGCCAGCAGCGGTATCACAGGGGAGACCTTGAACACTGAAGCTTTCTTT
few | TRBJ1-5 | NA | TRBV30 | CAWSGHRVNQPQHF | TGTGCCTGGAGTGGGCACAGGGTCAATCAGCCCCAGCATTTT
NA | TRBJ1-1 | NA | TRBV7-9 | CASSRQLEAFF | TGTGCCAGCAGCCGACAGCTTGAAGCTTTCTTT
NA | TRBJ1-4 | TRBD1 | TRBV19 | CASSIGGPGQGATNEKLFF | TGTGCCAGTAGTATAGGAGGTCCGGGGCAGGGGGCAACTAATGAAAAACTGTTTTTT
NA | TRBJ2-7 | NA | TRBV4-1 | CASSQERFLGPYEQYF | TGCGCCAGTAGCCAAGAAAGGTTCCTGGGCCCTTACGAGCAGTACTTC
once | TRBJ1-3 | NA | TRBV7-2 | CASSASRTVGNTIYF | TGTGCCAGCAGCGCAAGCCGGACAGTCGGAAACACCATATATTTT
NA | TRBJ1-1 | NA | TRBV7-9 | CASSLGTAREAFF | TGTGCCAGCAGCTTAGGGACAGCAAGAGAAGCTTTCTTT
NA | TRBJ1-4 | NA | TRBV5-1 | CASTLSGSNEKLFF | TGCGCCAGCACCCTTAGCGGGTCGAATGAAAAACTGTTTTTT
NA | TRBJ1-2 | NA | TRBV5-8 | CASSPGQDNYGYTF | TGTGCCAGCAGCCCCGGACAAGATAACTATGGCTACACCTTC
NA | TRBJ1-1 | TRBD1 | TRBV5-1 | CASSNGQALNMNTEAFF | TGCGCCAGCAGCAATGGACAGGCTCTTAACATGAACACTGAAGCTTTCTTT
NA | TRBJ2-3 | TRBD2 | TRBV19 | CASGSGGVTDTQYF | TGTGCCAGTGGGAGCGGGGGGGTCACAGATACGCAGTATTTT
NA | TRBJ1-5 | NA | TRBV24-1 | CATSDTGNQPQHF | TGTGCCACCAGTGATACAGGGAATCAGCCCCAGCATTTT
NA | TRBJ1-4 | TRBD1 | TRBV5-1 | CASSRQGGSTNEKLFF | TGCGCCAGCAGCCGACAGGGGGGGTCAACTAATGAAAAACTGTTTTTT
NA | TRBJ1-5 | TRBD1 | TRBV4-1 | CASSQDLGDRDYSNQPQHF | TGCGCCAGCAGCCAAGATCTTGGGGACAGGGACTATAGCAATCAGCCCCAGCATTTT